The 23 T cell receptor beta chains below were found in one sample sequenced in a study of technical replicates of blood from a handful of donors. The method was immunoSEQ multiplex PCR; TCRdb's version includes in-frame clones alone and lacks a portion of them. Of around 81,000 clones in the sample, approximately 95% are singletons; the top ten hold roughly 0.36%. The sequenced sample consisted of T cells isolated from PBMCs. The receptors originated from a human donor in good health.

V usage is TRBV9 and J usage is TRBJ1-1; 9 bases agree with TRBD1. CDR1 and CDR2 (germline): SGDLS, YYNGEE. The V and J ends lost 4 bases and 0 bases, in that order; junction bases with no gene match: 4. CDR3 size: 15 residues. The DNA for the CDR3 is TGTGCCAGCAGCCCACGGACAGGGGTGAACACTGAAGCTTTCTTT. This codes for CASSPRTGVNTEAFF.

V and J are TRBV4-1 and TRBJ2-1; TRBD2 is a possible D gene (7 bases). The germline gives CDR1 MGHRA, CDR2 YSYEKL. V was shortened by 2 bases and J by 0 bases, with 17 bases between the two germline ends. This CDR3 is built from 18 residues. CDR3 sequence: CASSQRGGEIRSYNEQFF. DNA for the CDR3: TGCGCCAGCAGCCAAAGGGGGGGAGAGATACGCTCCTACAATGAGCAGTTCTTC.

The chain employs TRBV27 and TRBJ1-1; perhaps TRBD1 as D (5 bases). Germline loops: CDR1 MNHEY, CDR2 SMNVEV (reference sequence). This CDR3 contains 15 residues. V was pared by 3 bases and J by 6 bases, with 17 bases between. The CDR3, as DNA: TGTGCCAGCAGTTTTAAAGGACACTGGAAATCTGAAGCTTTCTTT. It specifies CASSFKGHWKSEAFF.

The chain has TRBV23-1 and TRBJ1-1, with D possibly matching TRBD1 (6 bases). TRBV23-1 counts as an open reading frame of uncertain function. The CDR3 has 14 residues. V lost 3 bases and J lost 3, with 11 bases in between. CDR3 sequence: CASSHRGRDTEAFF. The CDR3 nucleotides read TGCGCCAGCAGTCATAGGGGGAGAGACACTGAAGCTTTCTTT.

This sequence joins TRBV7-2 and TRBJ1-5; D is possibly TRBD1 (6 bases). CDR1 is SGHTA, CDR2 FQGNSA, per germline. With 6 bases removed from V and 8 bases from J, the gap between germline ends came to 20 bases. This CDR3 has 15 residues. The CDR3 region is CASSPVTGSREPQHF. The CDR3 nucleotides read TGTGCCAGCAGTCCGGTTACAGGGAGTAGGGAGCCCCAGCATTTT.

The chain carries TRBV28 and TRBJ2-5; the match to TRBD2 covers 13 bases. V lost 6 bases to trimming and J lost 0 bases; unmatched junction nucleotides: 4. CDR1 is MDHEN, CDR2 SYDVKM, per germline. The CDR3 consists of 16 residues. CDR3 sequence (DNA): TGTGCCAGCAGGGGACTAGCGGGATCCCACCAAGAGACCCAGTACTTC. This codes for CASRGLAGSHQETQYF.

CDR3 nucleotides: TGTGCCAGCAATGAGCGGGAGCGGGAATCCGGGGAGCTGTTTTTT. Protein sequence: CASNERERESGELFF. The gene calls are TRBV25-1 and TRBJ2-2; TRBD2 agrees at 8 bases. The CDR3 consists of 15 residues. The germline CDR1 and CDR2 sequences are MGHDK and SYGVNS. V was pared by 7 bases and J by 6 bases, with 10 bases of the junction left unmatched.

This chain uses TRBV28 with TRBJ2-3, with 8 bases aligning to TRBD2. V trimming: 5 bases; J trimming: 1 base; junction bases outside the gene matches: 5. The CDR3 runs 15 residues. In germline, CDR1 is MDHEN, CDR2 SYDVKM. The CDR3 nucleotides read TGTGCCAGCAGTCCAGCGGGAGCGCGCACAGATACGCAGTATTTT. Translated: CASSPAGARTDTQYF.

The V call is TRBV7-9, the J call TRBJ2-7; the D gene is possibly TRBD1 (5 bases). The CDR3 covers 14 residues. Trimming left V 1 base short and J 7 bases short, with 14 bases between. Germline V CDR1 and CDR2: SEHNR, FQNEAQ (reference sequence). The CDR3 bases are TGTGCCAGCAGCTTAGTGACGACAGTTGAAGAGCAGTACTTC. Translated: CASSLVTTVEEQYF.

The genes are TRBV7-3 and TRBJ2-1; 10 bases align to TRBD2. V was clipped by 2 bases and J by 6 bases; unmatched bases: 7. The CDR3 consists of 16 residues. Germline assignment: CDR1 SGHTA and CDR2 FQGTGA. CDR3 DNA sequence: TGTGCCAGCAGCTTAGTTCTAGCGGGAGCCGGCAATGAGCAGTTCTTC. It is translated as CASSLVLAGAGNEQFF.

The genes are TRBV5-6 and TRBJ2-1; 7 nucleotides line up with TRBD2. V shed 1 base and J 8 bases; nucleotides not matched to a gene: 18. Germline V lookup: CDR1 SGHDT, CDR2 YYEEEE. This CDR3 comprises 18 residues. CDR3 coding DNA: TGTGCCAGCAGCTTGCTTCTTCCTCCAGCGGGATTGGGTTATGAGCAGTTCTTC. Amino acid sequence: CASSLLLPPAGLGYEQFF.

V usage is TRBV18 and J usage is TRBJ1-1; 7 bases fit TRBD1. Germline assignment: CDR1 KGHSH and CDR2 LQKENI. The trim removed 3 bases at V and 3 bases at J, leaving 4 bases unmatched. CDR3 length: 14 amino acids. CDR3 sequence: CASSPSGQYTEAFF. CDR3 in DNA: TGTGCCAGCTCACCCTCGGGACAGTACACTGAAGCTTTCTTT.

This clone was seen just once. Here the CDR3 DNA reads TGTGCCAGCAGCCGTGGAGTTCAAGAGACCCAGTACTTC. As protein: CASSRGVQETQYF. The J gene is TRBJ2-5, the V gene TRBV7-9, with D unresolved. The CDR3 has 13 amino acids. Trimming left V 5 bases short and J 2 bases short, with 9 bases between. Germline V gene data show CDR1 as SEHNR and CDR2 as FQNEAQ (reference sequence).

The V and J genes are TRBV6-5 and TRBJ1-5, with D possibly being TRBD1 (6 bases). V gave up 10 bases and J gave up 4 bases, with 17 bases separating them. This CDR3 is 14 amino acids long. Germline assignment: CDR1 MNHEY and CDR2 SVGAGI. In DNA, the CDR3 is TGTGCCACCCCCGCAGGGACACAAAATCAGCCCCAGCATTTT. Translating it yields CATPAGTQNQPQHF.

The rearrangement joins TRBV4-1 to TRBJ2-2, with 10 bases matching TRBD2. V shed 2 bases, J shed 1 base, and the junction held 16 bases outside the gene matches. The germline gives CDR1 MGHRA, CDR2 YSYEKL. This CDR3 contains 21 residues. CDR3 in DNA: TGCGCCAGCAGCCAACTCGTAGCGGGAGGAAAAGTTCGATTGAACACCGGGGAGCTGTTTTTT. It codes for CASSQLVAGGKVRLNTGELFF.

The chain recombines TRBV7-2 with TRBJ2-2; D is unresolved. Trimming took off 3 bases at V and 3 bases at J, with 8 bases between the two ends. CDR3 length equals 14 residues. CDR1 and CDR2 from the germline V gene are SGHTA and FQGNSA. The CDR3 DNA reads TGTGCCAGCAGCTTCTCTCCCGACACCGGGGAGCTGTTTTTT. As protein: CASSFSPDTGELFF.

This clone appeared once. The gene calls are TRBV6-5 and TRBJ1-5, with D perhaps TRBD1 (6 bases). V dropped 4 bases and J dropped 5 bases, with 15 bases sitting between them. This CDR3 has 15 amino acids. Germline CDR1 and CDR2: MNHEY and SVGAGI. The DNA for the CDR3 is TGTGCCAGCAGTTTTCGGACAGCGACCGATCAGCCCCAGCATTTT. Its protein product is CASSFRTATDQPQHF.

The chain carries TRBV6-1 and TRBJ1-4; D not certain. The CDR3 covers 12 residues. Germline V gene lookup returns CDR1 MNHNS and CDR2 SASEGT. Trimming stripped 2 bases from V and 5 bases from J, with 3 bases between. The CDR3 loop reads CASSELNEKLFF. The CDR3 bases are TGTGCCAGCAGTGAATTAAATGAAAAACTGTTTTTT.

The chain joins TRBV18 to TRBJ1-1; unclear D gene. The V and J ends lost 1 base and 6 bases respectively, with 6 bases between them. There are 12 residues in the CDR3. Germline V gives CDR1 KGHSH, CDR2 LQKENI. The CDR3 DNA reads as TGTGCCAGCTCACCACTACGGGCTGAAGCTTTCTTT. Residues: CASSPLRAEAFF. The entire variable domain, with the rest obtained from reference TRBV18 and TRBJ1-1, is as follows: NAGVMQNPRHLVRRRGQEARLRCSPMKGHSHVYWYRQLPEEGLKFMVYLQKENIIDESGMPKERFSAEFPKEGPSILRIQQVVRGDSAAYFCASSPLRAEAFFGQGTRLTVV.

This sequence joins TRBV15 and TRBJ1-5; maybe TRBD1 (5 bases). This CDR3 spans 17 amino acids. The V end lost 0 bases, the J end lost 1 base, and 13 bases lay between the germline ends. From germline, CDR1 is LNHNV and CDR2 YYDKDF (reference sequence). CDR3: CATSRDFQGGSNQPQHF. Here the CDR3 DNA reads TGTGCCACCAGCAGAGATTTCCAGGGTGGGAGCAATCAGCCCCAGCATTTT.

The genes are TRBV11-3 and TRBJ2-2, with TRBD2 as a possible D gene (5 bases). CDR1 and CDR2 (germline): SGHNT, YENEEA. The germline V and J ends were trimmed by 5 bases and 8 bases, with 12 bases remaining between them. The CDR3 totals 13 residues. The CDR3 loop is CASSESGRGELFF. CDR3 DNA: TGTGCCAGCAGCGAAAGCGGACGAGGGGAGCTGTTTTTT. Filled out from reference TRBV11-3 and TRBJ2-2, the complete variable domain reads EAGVVQSPRYKIIEKKQPVAFWCNPISGHNTLYWYLQNLGQGPELLIRYENEEAVDDSQLPKDRFSAERLKGVDSTLKIQPAELGDSAVYLCASSESGRGELFFGEGSRLTVL.

This clone was counted once. The chain joins TRBV15 to TRBJ1-1, with D uncertain. The CDR3 contains 15 residues. Trimming left V 4 bases short and J 4 bases short, with 16 bases between. Germline CDR1 is LNHNV and CDR2 is YYDKDF (reference sequence). The CDR3 DNA reads TGTGCCACCAGCACAAGGCGGGCCCCTGGCACTGAAGCTTTCTTT. It specifies CATSTRRAPGTEAFF.

The V call is TRBV7-3, the J call TRBJ2-1; 8 bases agree with TRBD2. The CDR3 covers 13 residues. The germline gives CDR1 SGHTA, CDR2 FQGTGA. The ends lost 1 base at V and 10 bases at J; junction bases unmatched: 3. CDR3 sequence reads: CASSLSGGREQFF. The CDR3 DNA sequence: TGTGCCAGCAGCTTAAGCGGGGGGAGAGAGCAGTTCTTC.